Given below is one T cell receptor (beta chain) in context. What it binds is not known. V gave up 6 bases and J gave up 4 bases, with 25 bases separating them. Germline V gives CDR1 SGHKS, CDR2 YYEKEE (reference sequence). The CDR3 has 17 residues. The data derive from a study of lung T cells in sarcoidosis with Löfgren's syndrome. The study, taken as a whole, reports: Shared TRAV12-1 and TRBV2 CDR3 motifs across Löfgren's syndrome patients reportedly suggested public CD4+ TCRs. Löfgren's syndrome patients reportedly showed greatest TRAV12-1 and TRBV2 expansion versus controls.

One entry per CDR3 protein, called by TCRdb with MiXCR from the reads. The repertoire includes just under 20,000 distinct CDR3 sequences, roughly a fifth of them detected once, and roughly 4.3% sits in the top ten. Sequencing was done on a sample of CD4+ T cells from PBMCs. The chain has TRBV5-5 and TRBJ1-1; D gene uncertain. The source is a human donor with sarcoidosis (Löfgren's syndrome or another form), or a control subject (not recorded which). The DNA for the CDR3 is TGTGCCAGCACCGCCCTGCGAGGGATCCTTTTCGGCACTGAAGCTTTCTTT. Amino acid sequence: CASTALRGILFGTEAFF. Variable domain in full (rest from reference TRBV5-5 and TRBJ1-1): DAGVTQSPTHLIKTRGQQVTLRCSPISGHKSVSWYQQVLGQGPQFIFQYYEKEERGRGNFPDRFSARQFPNYSSELNVNALLLGDSALYLCASTALRGILFGTEAFFGQGTRLTVV.